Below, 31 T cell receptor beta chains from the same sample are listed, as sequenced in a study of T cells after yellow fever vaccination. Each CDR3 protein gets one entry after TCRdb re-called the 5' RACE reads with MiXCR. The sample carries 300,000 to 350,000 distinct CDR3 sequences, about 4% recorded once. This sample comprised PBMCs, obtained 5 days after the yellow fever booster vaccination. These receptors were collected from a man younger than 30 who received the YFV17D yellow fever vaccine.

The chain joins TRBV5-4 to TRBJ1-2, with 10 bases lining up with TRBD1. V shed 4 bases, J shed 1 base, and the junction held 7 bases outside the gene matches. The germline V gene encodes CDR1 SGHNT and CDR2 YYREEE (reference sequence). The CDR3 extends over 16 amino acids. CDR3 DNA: TGTGCCAGCAGCCGAGACCGGGACAGGGGTAACTATGGCTACACCTTC. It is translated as CASSRDRDRGNYGYTF.

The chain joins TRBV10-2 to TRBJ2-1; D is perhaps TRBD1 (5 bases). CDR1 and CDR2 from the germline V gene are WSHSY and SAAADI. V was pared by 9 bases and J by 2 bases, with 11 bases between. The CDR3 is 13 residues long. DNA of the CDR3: TGCGCCAGTTTCACAGGCCCCTACAATGAGCAGTTCTTC. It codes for CASFTGPYNEQFF.

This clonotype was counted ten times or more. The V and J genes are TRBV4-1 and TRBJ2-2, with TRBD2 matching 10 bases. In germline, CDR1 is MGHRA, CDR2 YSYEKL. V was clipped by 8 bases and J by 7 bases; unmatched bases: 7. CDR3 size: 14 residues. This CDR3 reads CASHLGTSVGELFF. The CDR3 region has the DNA TGCGCCAGCCACCTCGGGACTAGCGTCGGGGAGCTGTTTTTT.

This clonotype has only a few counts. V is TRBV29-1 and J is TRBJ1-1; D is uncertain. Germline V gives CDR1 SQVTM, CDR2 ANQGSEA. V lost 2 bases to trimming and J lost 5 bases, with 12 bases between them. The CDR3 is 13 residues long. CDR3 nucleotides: TGCAGCGTTGAACACAGTCCGGGGACTGAAGCTTTCTTT. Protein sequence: CSVEHSPGTEAFF.

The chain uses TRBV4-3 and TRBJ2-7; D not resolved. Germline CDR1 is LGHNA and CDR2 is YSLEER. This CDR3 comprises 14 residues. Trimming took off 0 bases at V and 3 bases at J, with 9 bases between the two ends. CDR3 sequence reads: CASSQDRTGYEQYF. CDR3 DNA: TGCGCCAGCAGCCAAGATAGAACTGGCTACGAGCAGTACTTC.

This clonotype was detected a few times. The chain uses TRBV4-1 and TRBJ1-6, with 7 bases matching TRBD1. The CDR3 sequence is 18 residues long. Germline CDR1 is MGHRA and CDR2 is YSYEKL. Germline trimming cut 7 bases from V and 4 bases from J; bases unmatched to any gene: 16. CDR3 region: CASTTRWAAGGYNSPLHF. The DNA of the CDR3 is TGCGCCAGCACCACAAGGTGGGCGGCAGGGGGGTATAATTCACCCCTCCACTTT.

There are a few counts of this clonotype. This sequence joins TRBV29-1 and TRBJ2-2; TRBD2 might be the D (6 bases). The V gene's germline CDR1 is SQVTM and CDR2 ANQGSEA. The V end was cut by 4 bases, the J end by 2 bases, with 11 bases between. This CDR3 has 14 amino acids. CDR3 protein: CSVGRRGNTGELFF. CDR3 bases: TGCAGCGTTGGAAGGAGGGGCAACACCGGGGAGCTGTTTTTT.

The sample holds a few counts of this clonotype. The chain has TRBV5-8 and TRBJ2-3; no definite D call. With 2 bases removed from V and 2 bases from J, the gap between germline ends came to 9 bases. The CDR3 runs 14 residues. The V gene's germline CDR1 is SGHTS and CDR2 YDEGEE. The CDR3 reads CASSLMPDTDTQYF. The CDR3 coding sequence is TGTGCCAGCAGCTTAATGCCTGACACAGATACGCAGTATTTT.

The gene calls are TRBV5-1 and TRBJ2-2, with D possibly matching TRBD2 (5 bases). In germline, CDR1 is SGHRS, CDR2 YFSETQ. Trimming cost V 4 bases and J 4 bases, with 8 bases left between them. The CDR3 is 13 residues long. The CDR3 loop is CASSRDGTGELFF. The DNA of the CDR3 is TGCGCCAGCAGCCGGGATGGCACCGGGGAGCTGTTTTTT.

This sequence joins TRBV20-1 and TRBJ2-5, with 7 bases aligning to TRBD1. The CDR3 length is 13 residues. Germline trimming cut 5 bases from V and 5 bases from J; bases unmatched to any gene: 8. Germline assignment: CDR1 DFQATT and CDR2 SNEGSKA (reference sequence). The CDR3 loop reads CSAYRGGSETQYF. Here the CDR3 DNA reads TGCAGTGCTTACAGGGGCGGAAGCGAGACCCAGTACTTC.

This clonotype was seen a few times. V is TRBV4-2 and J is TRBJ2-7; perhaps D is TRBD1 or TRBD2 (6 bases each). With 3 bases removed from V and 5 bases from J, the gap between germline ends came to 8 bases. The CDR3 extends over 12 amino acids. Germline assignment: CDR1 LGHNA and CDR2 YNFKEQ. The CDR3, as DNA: TGTGCCAGCAGCCAGAGGGGGGACGAGCAGTACTTC. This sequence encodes CASSQRGDEQYF.

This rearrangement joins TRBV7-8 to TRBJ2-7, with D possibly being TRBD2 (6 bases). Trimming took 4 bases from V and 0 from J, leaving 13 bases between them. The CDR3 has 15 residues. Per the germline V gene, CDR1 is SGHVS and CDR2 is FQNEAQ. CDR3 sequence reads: CASSSRGTSSYEQYF. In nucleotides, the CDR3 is TGTGCCAGCAGCTCGCGGGGAACTAGCTCCTACGAGCAGTACTTC.

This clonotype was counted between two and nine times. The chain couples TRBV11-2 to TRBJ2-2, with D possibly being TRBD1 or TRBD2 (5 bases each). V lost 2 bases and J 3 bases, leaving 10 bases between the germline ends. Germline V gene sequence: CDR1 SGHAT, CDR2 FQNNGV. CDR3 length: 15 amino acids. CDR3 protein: CASSLRGAYTGELFF. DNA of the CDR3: TGTGCCAGCAGCTTAAGAGGGGCGTACACCGGGGAGCTGTTTTTT.

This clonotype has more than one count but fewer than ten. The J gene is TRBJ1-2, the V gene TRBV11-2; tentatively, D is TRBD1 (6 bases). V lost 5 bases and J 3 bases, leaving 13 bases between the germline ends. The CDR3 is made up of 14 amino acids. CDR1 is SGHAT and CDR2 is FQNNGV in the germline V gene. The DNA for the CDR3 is TGTGCCAGCAGCCCTGACAGGCCCCACTATGGCTACACCTTC. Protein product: CASSPDRPHYGYTF.

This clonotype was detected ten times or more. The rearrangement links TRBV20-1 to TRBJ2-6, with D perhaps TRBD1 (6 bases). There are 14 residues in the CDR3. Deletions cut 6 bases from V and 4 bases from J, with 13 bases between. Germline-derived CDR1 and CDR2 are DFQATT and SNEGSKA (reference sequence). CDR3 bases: TGCAGTGCGTCCGCAGGGGCCGGGGCCAACGTCCTGACTTTC. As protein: CSASAGAGANVLTF.

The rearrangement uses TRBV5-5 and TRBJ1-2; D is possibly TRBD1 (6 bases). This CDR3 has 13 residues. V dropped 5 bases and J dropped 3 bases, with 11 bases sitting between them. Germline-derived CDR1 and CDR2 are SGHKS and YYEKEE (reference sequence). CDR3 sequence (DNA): TGTGCCAGCAGTACGGGGGCGCACTATGGCTACACCTTC. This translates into CASSTGAHYGYTF.

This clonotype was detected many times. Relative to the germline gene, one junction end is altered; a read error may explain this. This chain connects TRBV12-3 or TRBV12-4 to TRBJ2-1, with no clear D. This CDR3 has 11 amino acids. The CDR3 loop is CASTLYSEQFF. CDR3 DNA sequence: TGTGCCAGCACCCTCTACAGTGAGCAGTTCTTC.

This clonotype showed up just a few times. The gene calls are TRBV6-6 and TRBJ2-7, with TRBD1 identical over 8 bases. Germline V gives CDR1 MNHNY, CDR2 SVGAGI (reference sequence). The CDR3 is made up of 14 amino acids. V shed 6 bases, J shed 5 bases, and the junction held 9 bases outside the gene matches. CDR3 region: CASRKTGEFHEQYV. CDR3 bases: TGTGCCAGCAGGAAGACAGGGGAGTTTCACGAGCAGTACGTC.

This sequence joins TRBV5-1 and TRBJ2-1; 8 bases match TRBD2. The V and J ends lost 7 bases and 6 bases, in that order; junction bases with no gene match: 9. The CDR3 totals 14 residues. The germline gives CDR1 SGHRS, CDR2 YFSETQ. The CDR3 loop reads CASGSGLVGNEQFF. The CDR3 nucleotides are TGCGCCAGCGGATCGGGACTAGTGGGCAATGAGCAGTTCTTC.

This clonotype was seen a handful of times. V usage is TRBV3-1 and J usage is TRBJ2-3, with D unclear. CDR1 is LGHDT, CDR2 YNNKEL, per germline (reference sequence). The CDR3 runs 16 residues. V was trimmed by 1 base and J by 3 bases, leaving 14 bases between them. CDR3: CASSQGSFHRTDTQYF. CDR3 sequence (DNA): TGTGCCAGCAGCCAAGGTAGCTTCCACAGAACAGATACGCAGTATTTT.

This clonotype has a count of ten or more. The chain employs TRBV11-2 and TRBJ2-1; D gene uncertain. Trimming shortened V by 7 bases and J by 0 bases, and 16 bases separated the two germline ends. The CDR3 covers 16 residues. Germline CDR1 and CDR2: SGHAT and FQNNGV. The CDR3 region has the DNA TGTGCCAGCACCCCGGCAGGATTGAGCTCCTACAATGAGCAGTTCTTC. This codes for CASTPAGLSSYNEQFF.

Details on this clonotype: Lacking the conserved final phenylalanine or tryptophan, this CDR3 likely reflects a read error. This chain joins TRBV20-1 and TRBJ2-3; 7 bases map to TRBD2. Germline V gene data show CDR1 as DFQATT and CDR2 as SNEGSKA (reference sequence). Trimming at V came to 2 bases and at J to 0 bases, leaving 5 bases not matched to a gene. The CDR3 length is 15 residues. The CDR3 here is CSARSWRESTDTQYL. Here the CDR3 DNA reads TGCAGTGCTAGAAGCTGGCGGGAGAGCACAGATACGCAGTATCTT.

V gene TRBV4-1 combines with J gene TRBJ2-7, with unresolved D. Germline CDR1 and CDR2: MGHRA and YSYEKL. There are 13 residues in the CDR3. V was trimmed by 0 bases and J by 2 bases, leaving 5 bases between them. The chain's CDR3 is CASSQDLTYEQYV. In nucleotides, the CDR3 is TGCGCCAGCAGCCAAGATCTCACCTACGAGCAGTACGTC.

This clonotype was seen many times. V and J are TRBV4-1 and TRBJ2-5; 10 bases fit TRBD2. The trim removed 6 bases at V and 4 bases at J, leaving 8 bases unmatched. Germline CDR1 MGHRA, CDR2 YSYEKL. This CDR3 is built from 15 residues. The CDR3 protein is CASRPSGGVGETQYF. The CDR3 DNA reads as TGCGCCAGCAGGCCCAGCGGGGGGGTTGGAGAGACCCAGTACTTC.

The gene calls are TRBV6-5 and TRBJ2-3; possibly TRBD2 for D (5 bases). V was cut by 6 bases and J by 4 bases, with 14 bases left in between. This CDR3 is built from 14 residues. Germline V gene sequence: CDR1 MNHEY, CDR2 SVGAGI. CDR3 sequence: CASRSDLASDTQYF. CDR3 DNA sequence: TGTGCCAGCAGGTCCGATCTAGCTTCAGATACGCAGTATTTT.

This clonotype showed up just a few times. The CDR3 loop reads CASSPEGQGNEKLFF. CDR3 bases: TGCGCCAGCAGCCCTGAGGGACAGGGTAATGAAAAACTGTTTTTT. The V call is TRBV5-1, the J call TRBJ1-4, with 9 bases identical to TRBD1. J lost 4 bases, V lost 4 bases, and 5 bases had no gene match. Germline V gives CDR1 SGHRS, CDR2 YFSETQ. The CDR3 is made up of 15 amino acids.

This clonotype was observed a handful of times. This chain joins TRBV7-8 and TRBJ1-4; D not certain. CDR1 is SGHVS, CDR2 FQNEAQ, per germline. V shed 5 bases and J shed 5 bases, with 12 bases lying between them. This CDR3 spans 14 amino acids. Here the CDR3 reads CASSPRRENEKLFF. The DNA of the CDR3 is TGTGCCAGCAGCCCCCGGCGGGAGAATGAAAAACTGTTTTTT.

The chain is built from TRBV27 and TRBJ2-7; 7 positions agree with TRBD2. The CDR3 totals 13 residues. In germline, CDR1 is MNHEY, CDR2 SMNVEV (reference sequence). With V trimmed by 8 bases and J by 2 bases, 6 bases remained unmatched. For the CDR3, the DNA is TGTGCCAGCGGACCCGGGGGGACCTACGAGCAGTACTTC. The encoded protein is CASGPGGTYEQYF.

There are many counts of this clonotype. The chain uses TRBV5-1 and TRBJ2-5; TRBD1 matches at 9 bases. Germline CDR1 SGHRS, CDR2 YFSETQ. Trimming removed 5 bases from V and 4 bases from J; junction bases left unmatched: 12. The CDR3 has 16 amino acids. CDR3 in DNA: TGCGCCAGCAGACCACAACAGGGGGCTATAGGAGAGACCCAGTACTTC. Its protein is CASRPQQGAIGETQYF.

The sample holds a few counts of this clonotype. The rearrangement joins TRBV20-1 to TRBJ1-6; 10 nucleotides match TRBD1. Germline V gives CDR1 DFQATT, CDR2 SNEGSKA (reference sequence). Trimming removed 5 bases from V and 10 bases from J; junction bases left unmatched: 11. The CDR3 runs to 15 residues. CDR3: CSAHRTGTGDSPLHF. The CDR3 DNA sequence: TGCAGTGCTCATAGGACCGGGACAGGGGACTCACCCCTCCACTTT.

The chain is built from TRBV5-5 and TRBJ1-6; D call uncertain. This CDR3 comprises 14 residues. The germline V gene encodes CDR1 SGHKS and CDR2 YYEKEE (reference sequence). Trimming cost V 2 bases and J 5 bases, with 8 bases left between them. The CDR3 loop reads CASSLLWDNSPLHF. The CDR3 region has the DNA TGTGCCAGCAGCTTACTTTGGGATAATTCACCCCTCCACTTT.